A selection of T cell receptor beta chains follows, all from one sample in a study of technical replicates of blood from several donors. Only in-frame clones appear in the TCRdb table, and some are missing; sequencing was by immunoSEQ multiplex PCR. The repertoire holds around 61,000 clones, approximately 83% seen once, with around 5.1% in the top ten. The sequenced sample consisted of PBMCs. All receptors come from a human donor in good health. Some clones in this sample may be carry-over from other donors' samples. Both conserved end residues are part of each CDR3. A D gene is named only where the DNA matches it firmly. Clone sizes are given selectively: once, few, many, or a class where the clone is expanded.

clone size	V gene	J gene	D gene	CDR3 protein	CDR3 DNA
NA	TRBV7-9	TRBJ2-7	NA	CASSLTSGLFYEQYF	TGTGCCAGCAGCTTAACGTCAGGGCTGTTCTACGAGCAGTACTTC
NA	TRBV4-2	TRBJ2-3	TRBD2	CASSLSGGASTDTQYF	TGTGCCAGCAGCCTTAGCGGGGGGGCGAGTACAGATACGCAGTATTTT
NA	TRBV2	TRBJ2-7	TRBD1	CASTLEGQGGYEQYF	TGTGCCAGCACTCTCGAGGGACAGGGAGGATACGAGCAGTACTTC
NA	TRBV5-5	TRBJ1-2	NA	CASSFSGYGYTF	TGTGCCAGCAGCTTCAGCGGTTATGGCTACACCTTC
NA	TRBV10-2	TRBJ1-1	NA	CASRRQANTEAFF	TGCGCCAGCAGGCGACAGGCGAACACTGAAGCTTTCTTT
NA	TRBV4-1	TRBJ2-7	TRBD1	CASRLDRDGYEQYF	TGCGCCAGCAGGCTGGACAGGGATGGCTACGAGCAGTACTTC
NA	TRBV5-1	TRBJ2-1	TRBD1	CASSLSQDRGKRNEQFF	TGCGCCAGCAGCTTGTCCCAGGACAGGGGGAAGAGGAATGAGCAGTTCTTC
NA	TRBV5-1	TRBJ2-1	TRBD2	CASSASGGYDEQFF	TGCGCCAGCAGCGCTAGCGGGGGATATGATGAGCAGTTCTTC
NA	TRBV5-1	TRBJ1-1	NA	CASSLTARELDEAFF	TGCGCCAGCAGCTTAACCGCCCGGGAATTGGATGAAGCTTTCTTT
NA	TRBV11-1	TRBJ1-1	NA	CASSLVQGLNTEAFF	TGTGCCAGCAGCTTAGTACAGGGTCTGAACACTGAAGCTTTCTTT
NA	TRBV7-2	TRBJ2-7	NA	CASSPDTVYEQYF	TGTGCCAGCAGCCCGGACACGGTCTACGAGCAGTACTTC
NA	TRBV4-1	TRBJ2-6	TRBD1	CASRPATGATGANVLTF	TGCGCCAGCAGGCCCGCGACAGGGGCCACTGGGGCCAACGTCCTGACTTTC
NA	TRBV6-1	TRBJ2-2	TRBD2	CASRTPSGDTGELFF	TGTGCCAGCAGAACTCCTAGCGGGGACACCGGGGAGCTGTTTTTT
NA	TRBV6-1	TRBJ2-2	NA	CASSAFYTGGELFF	TGTGCCAGCAGTGCGTTCTACACGGGCGGGGAGCTGTTTTTT
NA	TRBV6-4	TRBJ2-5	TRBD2	CASSDSRSREGLETQYF	TGTGCCAGCAGTGACTCTCGGTCGCGGGAGGGCCTTGAGACCCAGTACTTC
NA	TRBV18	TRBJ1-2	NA	CASSPNWGVYGYTF	TGTGCCAGCTCACCAAATTGGGGGGTCTATGGCTACACCTTC
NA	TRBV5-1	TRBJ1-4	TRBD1	CASSLWTGTEKLFF	TGCGCCAGCAGCCTGTGGACAGGGACAGAAAAACTGTTTTTT
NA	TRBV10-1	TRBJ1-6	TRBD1	CASRSRTGGRTPVPSSYNSPLHF	TGCGCCAGCCGCTCGAGGACAGGGGGTAGGACCCCAGTGCCCAGCTCCTATAATTCACCCCTCCACTTT
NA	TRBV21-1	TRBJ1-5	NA	CASSTQGMWHSNQPQHF	TGTGCCAGCAGCACACAGGGTATGTGGCATAGCAATCAGCCCCAGCATTTT
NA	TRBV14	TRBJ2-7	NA	CASSPRGAYEQYF	TGTGCCAGCAGCCCTCGGGGAGCCTACGAGCAGTACTTC
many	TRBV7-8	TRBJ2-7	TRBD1	CASSPFPGQGNIEQYF	TGTGCCAGCAGCCCGTTCCCGGGACAGGGAAACATCGAGCAGTACTTC
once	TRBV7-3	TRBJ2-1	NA	CASSLFPPAGASNEQFF	TGTGCCAGCAGCTTATTCCCCCCGGCGGGCGCTTCGAATGAGCAGTTCTTC
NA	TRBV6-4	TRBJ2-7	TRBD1	CASSAGGGYEQYF	TGTGCCAGCAGCGCAGGGGGTGGCTACGAGCAGTACTTC
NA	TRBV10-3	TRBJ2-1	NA	CAIGGLSSYNEQFF	TGTGCCATCGGGGGACTGAGCTCCTACAATGAGCAGTTCTTC
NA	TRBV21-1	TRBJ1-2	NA	CASSARGQHNYGYTF	TGTGCCAGCAGCGCACGGGGACAGCATAACTATGGCTACACCTTC
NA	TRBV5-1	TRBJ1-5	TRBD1	CASTPTGDSNQPQHF	TGCGCCAGCACCCCAACAGGGGATAGCAATCAGCCCCAGCATTTT
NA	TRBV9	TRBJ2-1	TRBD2	CASSPRRAGGDEQFF	TGTGCCAGCAGCCCGCGGAGGGCGGGAGGCGATGAGCAGTTCTTC
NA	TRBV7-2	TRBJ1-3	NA	CAGGSSGNTIYF	TGTGCCGGCGGGAGCTCTGGAAACACCATATATTTT
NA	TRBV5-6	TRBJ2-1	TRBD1	CASSFVDRFSNEQFF	TGTGCCAGCAGCTTTGTGGACAGGTTTTCCAATGAGCAGTTCTTC
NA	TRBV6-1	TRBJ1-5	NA	CASSARDTQHF	TGTGCCAGCAGTGCCCGGGACACCCAGCATTTT
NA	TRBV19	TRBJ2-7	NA	CASSLQGFHEQYF	TGTGCCAGTAGTCTACAGGGATTTCACGAGCAGTACTTC
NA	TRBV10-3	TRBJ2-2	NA	CAINRANTGELFF	TGTGCCATCAACAGGGCGAACACCGGGGAGCTGTTTTTT
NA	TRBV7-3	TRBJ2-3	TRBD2	CASSSGTSCTDTQYF	TGTGCCAGCAGCTCCGGGACTAGTTGCACAGATACGCAGTATTTT
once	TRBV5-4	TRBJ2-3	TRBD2	CASSSRLAGGGTQYF	TGTGCCAGCAGCTCGAGACTAGCGGGAGGAGGTACGCAGTATTTT
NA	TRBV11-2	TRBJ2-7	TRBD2	CASSFGAGVNEQYF	TGTGCCAGCAGCTTTGGTGCGGGAGTCAACGAGCAGTACTTC
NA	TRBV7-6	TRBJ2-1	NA	CASSLGPSGVNNEQFF	TGTGCCAGCAGCTTGGGCCCCAGCGGAGTAAACAATGAGCAGTTCTTC
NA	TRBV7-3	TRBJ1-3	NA	CASSLNSGVGNTIYF	TGTGCCAGCAGCTTAAATTCTGGAGTGGGAAACACCATATATTTT
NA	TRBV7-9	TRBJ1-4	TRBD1	CASSPSTGVTNEKLFF	TGTGCCAGCAGCCCATCGACAGGGGTTACTAATGAAAAACTGTTTTTT
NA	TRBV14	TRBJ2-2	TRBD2	CASSQEGRGDFNTGELFF	TGTGCCAGCAGCCAAGAAGGGCGGGGGGACTTCAACACCGGGGAGCTGTTTTTT
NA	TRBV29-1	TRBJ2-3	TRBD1	CSVDAGQGAGDTQYF	TGCAGCGTCGATGCGGGACAGGGGGCCGGAGATACGCAGTATTTT